This TCR beta chain was sequenced in a study of T cell responses to AZD1222 COVID-19 vaccine (dated by TCRdb to the early 2020s). A note on the overall study: A total of 233 trial participants underwent TCR sequencing, of whom roughly 210 had received two doses of AZD1222 and approximately 25 had received two doses of the MenACWY control vaccine. Trial participants were enrolled by age into 18-55, 56-69 and 70-plus year subgroups, with roughly 150, 30 and 60 TCR-sequenced participants respectively. Study-level results and caveats: Reportedly, close to half of the unique spike-specific TCRs recognized epitopes lying outside the regions that are mutated in the B.1.351 and B.1.1.7 variants. No day 14 peak-response samples were available, so repertoires were characterized only after the peak T cell response. Most participants were white British and females outnumbered males, and the authors suggested that clonal diversity may have been underestimated. A significant rise in spike-specific TCR breadth and depth was observed after two AZD1222 doses relative to day 0 and relative to MenACWY recipients. Vaccine-associated CD4 TCRs spanned the whole spike protein, with dominant responses in regions 160-218 and 743-854. In the small 56-69-year group, the increase in depth fell short of significance, most likely because of low power. Conclusions about previously exposed vaccinees were limited because only five to seven AZD1222 recipients were SARS-CoV-2 seropositive at baseline.

The CDR3 regions of human TCRbeta chains were subjected to immunosequencing. Per the source publication's procedure: Repertoire TCRs were matched against a reference library of SARS-CoV-2-specific TCRs generated with the MIRA antigen-specificity platform. Breadth was defined as the fraction of unique TCRs that were SARS-CoV-2-associated. Depth was defined as the fraction of total T cells that were SARS-CoV-2-associated. Using the MIRA data, each spike-specific TCR was assigned both to the spike region to which the TCR was reactive and to a CD4 or CD8 class. Log10-transformed breadth and depth values were compared by one-way ANOVA with Sidak's multiple comparisons tests. TCRdb stores this immuneACCESS table with in-frame sequences only. Part of the clones is absent; in the studies checked, under half of the shortfall reflects unresolved V genes, and no reason is known for the rest. V and J calls and clone size follow that table, whereas D and trimming were derived from the DNA. For this sample the table gives around 150,000 clones, of which 92% were detected only once. The ten largest clones take up approximately 3.3% of the sample.

The CDR3 runs 15 amino acids, cysteine and phenylalanine included. The entry retains the CDR3 DNA only, 45 bases that are in frame from base 1. Comments on this clone: It lacks a known antigen. Base quality data are lacking; no much larger clone is found one base away.

The time point label on this specimen signifies: about 28 days (+/-7) after the second vaccine dose. Because spike-specific TCR depth and breadth did not differ between the two schedules, AZD1222 recipients who got a second dose at roughly 4 weeks were pooled with those who got a second dose at roughly 12 weeks. Vaccinee samples were obtained from the UK trials COV001 and COV002, which included a single-blind randomized controlled phase 2/3 trial of AZD1222 (ChAdOx1 nCoV-19) in healthy adults. For TCRbeta chain sequencing, PBMC samples were collected from trial participants at day 0 and at day 28 after the second dose.

This TCR derives from an adult who received the AZD1222 COVID-19 vaccine. This specimen was peripheral blood, taken 28 days after the second AZD1222 dose. The receptor chain draws on TRBV21-1 and TRBJ1-2; TRBD1 was called by the table and not checked on the DNA. TRBV21-1 is labeled a pseudogene. CDR3 protein: CASSKGGDRNYGYTF. The nucleotide sequence is given as TGTGCCAGCAGCAAGGGCGGGGACAGAAACTATGGCTACACCTTC.